Listed below are T cell receptor beta chains from one sample, sequenced in a study of blood T cell repertoires in COVID-19. The protocol was immunoSEQ multiplex PCR, while the TCRdb copy is restricted to in-frame clones and leaves out a portion. In the table there are 200,000 or so clones, less than 90% of which are singletons. Sequenced sample: peripheral blood. The origin of the receptors is a man in his sixties or seventies with active or convalescent COVID-19. CDR3s include the opening cysteine and the closing phenylalanine or tryptophan.

j_gene: TRBJ1-2; v_gene: TRBV7-2; CDR3aa: CASSLAPGQTSYGYTF
j_gene: TRBJ1-6; v_gene: TRBV27; CDR3aa: CACGTSYNSPLHF
j_gene: TRBJ2-1; v_gene: TRBV5-1; CDR3aa: CASRSGTTVNEQFF
j_gene: TRBJ1-2; v_gene: TRBV10-3; CDR3aa: CAISVGHGYTF
j_gene: TRBJ1-5; v_gene: TRBV6-2/TRBV6-3; CDR3aa: CASSKTGGYSNQPQHF
j_gene: TRBJ2-5; v_gene: TRBV7-2; CDR3aa: CASSPQTEYQETQYF
j_gene: TRBJ1-2; v_gene: TRBV12-5; CDR3aa: CASGSTERQGYGYTF
j_gene: TRBJ1-4; v_gene: TRBV28; CDR3aa: CASSLPWDTELFF
j_gene: TRBJ1-3; v_gene: TRBV5-1; CDR3aa: CASNSGARNTIYF
j_gene: TRBJ1-6; v_gene: TRBV4-3; CDR3aa: CASSQQISNSPLHF
j_gene: TRBJ1-2; v_gene: TRBV6-5; CDR3aa: CASSLGQRDGYTF
j_gene: TRBJ1-1; v_gene: TRBV30; CDR3aa: CAWMGQDTEAFF
j_gene: TRBJ2-5; v_gene: TRBV6-1; CDR3aa: CASSEALGPEGTQYF
j_gene: TRBJ1-1; v_gene: TRBV10-1; CDR3aa: CASSGRVNTEAFF
j_gene: TRBJ2-1; v_gene: TRBV6-1; CDR3aa: CASSERRAGGQFF
j_gene: TRBJ2-2; v_gene: TRBV7-2; CDR3aa: CASSLRLALATGELFF
j_gene: TRBJ1-5; v_gene: TRBV10-3; CDR3aa: CAISEFPDNQPQHF
j_gene: TRBJ1-3; v_gene: TRBV28; CDR3aa: CASSLRLSGNTIYF
j_gene: TRBJ1-5; v_gene: TRBV15; CDR3aa: CATSNSGGPKRTQHF
j_gene: TRBJ1-3; v_gene: TRBV19; CDR3aa: CASRATGPGNTIYF
j_gene: TRBJ1-2; v_gene: TRBV6-5; CDR3aa: CASTTGGEGYGYTF
j_gene: TRBJ2-2; v_gene: TRBV6-6; CDR3aa: CASSPGNTGELFF
j_gene: TRBJ2-1; v_gene: TRBV29-1; CDR3aa: CSIRLAGGNEQFF
j_gene: TRBJ2-7; v_gene: TRBV3-1/TRBV3-2; CDR3aa: CASSTRDRVGSSYEQYF
j_gene: TRBJ2-1; v_gene: TRBV3-1/TRBV3-2; CDR3aa: CASSPGQASYNEQFF
j_gene: TRBJ2-7; v_gene: TRBV28; CDR3aa: CASSLGGYYEQYF
j_gene: TRBJ2-2; v_gene: TRBV2; CDR3aa: CASRITSLSGAGELFF